Following are 26 T cell receptor beta chains from one sample sequenced in a study of T cells in Graves' hyperthyroidism and ophthalmopathy. Regions amplified from RNA transcripts were the TCR beta CDR3 regions. An initial round of RT-PCR targeting the TCR CDR3 relied on the HTBI primer set. TCRdb passed the multiplex PCR reads through MiXCR, listing each CDR3 protein once. This sample has 800,000 or so distinct CDR3 sequences; 35% to 40% occur once, and the top ten carry 7.5% to 9.5%. The source material was blood. The receptors shown here come from a man aged 18 to 29 with Graves' hyperthyroidism.

V is TRBV2 and J is TRBJ2-7; 7 nucleotides match TRBD2. The V and J ends lost 3 bases and 3 bases, in that order; junction bases with no gene match: 8. The CDR3 is 15 amino acids. CDR1 and CDR2 (germline): SNHLY, FYNNEI. CDR3 in DNA: TGTGCCAGCAGTGACCACCTACTAGCGCGCTACGAGCAGTACTTC. Amino acid sequence: CASSDHLLARYEQYF.

This clonotype was detected many times. V is TRBV29-1 and J is TRBJ1-2; TRBD1 matches 7 bases. This CDR3 has 12 amino acids. Losses at the gene ends were 7 bases for V and 6 bases for J; bases not matched to a gene: 8. The V gene's germline CDR1 is SQVTM and CDR2 ANQGSEA. The chain's CDR3 is CSALLDRDGYTF. The DNA for the CDR3 is TGCAGCGCCTTGCTCGACAGGGATGGCTACACCTTC. Full variable domain (rest looked up from reference TRBV29-1 and TRBJ1-2): SAVISQKPSRDICQRGTSLTIQCQVDSQVTMMFWYRQQPGQSLTLIATANQGSEATYESGFVIDKFPISRPNLTFSTLTVSNMSPEDSSIYLCSALLDRDGYTFGSGTRLTVV.

The gene calls are TRBV12-5 and TRBJ1-4, with D possibly matching TRBD1 (6 bases). This CDR3 contains 15 residues. V dropped 4 bases and J dropped 8 bases, with 17 bases sitting between them. Germline loops: CDR1 LGHNT, CDR2 FRNRAP. The CDR3 here is CASGSHDRPGEKLFF. In nucleotides, the CDR3 is TGTGCTAGTGGTTCCCACGACAGGCCGGGGGAAAAACTGTTTTTT.

With regard to this clonotype: The germline gene is not matched at one end of the junction; a read error may be the cause. This sequence joins TRBV6-1 and TRBJ1-5; D is perhaps TRBD1 (5 bases). This CDR3 is 17 amino acids long. Germline V CDR1 and CDR2: MNHNS, SASEGT. This chain's CDR3 is CTSSEALGRYSNQPQHF. The CDR3 DNA reads TGTACCAGCAGTGAAGCGCTGGGACGGTATAGCAATCAGCCCCAGCATTTT.

Ten or more counts support this clonotype. The V call is TRBV19, the J call TRBJ1-5, with D unresolved. The CDR3 consists of 14 residues. The germline V and J ends were trimmed by 5 bases and 4 bases, with 12 bases remaining between them. Looked up from germline, CDR1 is LNHDA and CDR2 is SQIVND (reference sequence). In DNA form, the CDR3 reads TGTGCCAGTAGTCAGGTTGTAGCGAATCAGCCCCAGCATTTT. This translates into CASSQVVANQPQHF.

Note on this clonotype: A read error may be the cause here, since a much bigger clone is one base away. CDR3 sequence reads: CASSPTGGRNRPQHF. DNA for the CDR3: TGTGCCAGCAGTCCAACAGGGGGTCGCAATCGGCCCCAGCATTTT. V and J are TRBV7-8 and TRBJ1-5; 8 bases match TRBD1. The germline CDR1 and CDR2 sequences are SGHVS and FQNEAQ. The CDR3 runs to 15 residues. Looking up the rest from reference TRBV7-8 and TRBJ1-5 gives the full variable domain: GAGVSQSPRYKVAKRGQDVALRCDPISGHVSLFWYQQALGQGPEFLTYFQNEAQLDKSGLPSDRFFAERPEGSVSTLKIQRTQQEDSAVYLCASSPTGGRNRPQHFGDGTRLSIL.

This clonotype was observed a few times. The gene calls are TRBV5-6 and TRBJ1-1; D is undetermined. This CDR3 spans 14 amino acids. Germline values: CDR1 SGHDT, CDR2 YYEEEE. Trimming cost V 3 bases and J 4 bases, with 13 bases left between them. CDR3 protein: CASSYSVGITEAFF. DNA of the CDR3: TGTGCCAGCAGCTACAGTGTCGGTATCACTGAAGCTTTCTTT.

This clonotype was detected many times. V gene TRBV19 combines with J gene TRBJ2-5; D is unresolved. Germline V CDR1 and CDR2: LNHDA, SQIVND (reference sequence). Trimming took off 8 bases at V and 4 bases at J, with 8 bases between the two ends. The CDR3 has 11 amino acids. CDR3 coding DNA: TGTGCCAGTCACGAAGGAGAGACCCAGTACTTC. Its translation: CASHEGETQYF.

This chain links TRBV6-5 with TRBJ2-7, with 7 bases lining up with TRBD1. The ends lost 8 bases at V and 1 base at J; junction bases unmatched: 14. The CDR3 is made up of 16 amino acids. The germline gives CDR1 MNHEY, CDR2 SVGAGI. CDR3 amino acids: CASQLLVGQPSYEQYF. In nucleotides, the CDR3 is TGTGCCAGCCAGTTATTAGTGGGACAGCCTTCCTACGAGCAGTACTTC.

This clonotype showed up many times. This rearrangement joins TRBV20-1 to TRBJ1-2; D not certain. Deletions cut 0 bases from V and 2 bases from J, with 4 bases between. The germline CDR1 and CDR2 sequences are DFQATT and SNEGSKA (reference sequence). CDR3 size: 12 residues. CDR3 in DNA: TGCAGTGCTAGAGATGGGAACTATGGCTACACCTTC. Amino acids: CSARDGNYGYTF.

About this clonotype: This may be a read error: a much more frequent sequence differs by one nucleotide. The gene calls are TRBV29-1 and TRBJ2-5, with a weak D call TRBD2 (6 bases). The CDR3 sequence is 13 residues long. CDR1 is SQVTM, CDR2 ANQGSEA, per germline. Trimming removed 7 bases at V and 4 bases at J, with 16 bases between. This chain's CDR3 is CSASDGGSETQYF. CDR3 in DNA: TGCAGCGCCTCGGACGGGGGATCAGAGACCCAGTACTTC. The entire variable domain, with the rest obtained from reference TRBV29-1 and TRBJ2-5, is as follows: SAVISQKPSRDICQRGTSLTIQCQVDSQVTMMFWYRQQPGQSLTLIATANQGSEATYESGFVIDKFPISRPNLTFSTLTVSNMSPEDSSIYLCSASDGGSETQYFGPGTRLLVL.

This clonotype has ten or more counts. Relative to the germline gene, one junction end is altered; a read error may explain this. The genes are TRBV15 and TRBJ2-7; D is uncertain. The CDR3 contains 14 residues. CDR1 and CDR2 from the germline V gene are LNHNV and YYDKDF (reference sequence). CDR3: CATSRDRSSHEQYF. As DNA, the CDR3 is TGTGCCACCAGCAGAGATCGGAGCTCCCACGAGCAGTACTTC.

Of note for this clonotype: One base away lies a much larger clone, so this may be a sequencing read error. This rearrangement joins TRBV7-2 to TRBJ2-7; perhaps TRBD2 as D (6 bases). Germline CDR1 SGHTA, CDR2 FQGNSA. The CDR3 consists of 12 residues. As DNA, the CDR3 is TGTGCCAGCAGTGATCCGGACTACGTGCAGTACTTC. The encoded protein is CASSDPDYVQYF.

This clonotype occurred many times. J is TRBJ1-5 and V is TRBV7-2, with D perhaps matching TRBD1 (6 bases). The V gene lost 6 bases and the J gene lost 6 bases, with 12 bases spanning the gap. Germline V gives CDR1 SGHTA, CDR2 FQGNSA. This CDR3 is 13 amino acids long. CDR3 sequence: CASSPGQPQPQHF. In nucleotides, the CDR3 is TGTGCCAGCAGTCCCGGACAGCCTCAGCCCCAGCATTTT.

The genes are TRBV29-1 and TRBJ2-1; D uncertain. Germline-derived CDR1 and CDR2 are SQVTM and ANQGSEA. The CDR3 is made up of 13 amino acids. Trimming took 4 bases from V and 4 from J, leaving 11 bases between them. CDR3 region: CSVVQQLYNEQFF. The CDR3 bases are TGCAGCGTTGTACAGCAACTTTACAATGAGCAGTTCTTC.

DNA for the CDR3: TGTGCCAGCAGTATTCGACAGGGAAAGGGTAACGGCTACACCTTC. As protein: CASSIRQGKGNGYTF. The chain couples TRBV7-2 to TRBJ1-2, with TRBD1 identical over 7 bases. J lost 8 bases, V lost 6 bases, and 15 bases had no gene match. This CDR3 is 15 amino acids long. The germline V gene encodes CDR1 SGHTA and CDR2 FQGNSA.

This clonotype was counted between two and nine times. The chain joins TRBV7-9 to TRBJ1-6; TRBD1 aligns across 7 bases. Looked up from germline, CDR1 is SEHNR and CDR2 is FQNEAQ (reference sequence). The length of the CDR3 is 13 residues. V shed 1 base and J 14 bases; nucleotides not matched to a gene: 5. This CDR3 reads CASSLVTRGALHF. Here the CDR3 DNA reads TGTGCCAGCAGCTTAGTCACCAGGGGGGCCCTCCACTTT. The full variable domain, with the rest looked up from reference TRBV7-9 and TRBJ1-6, is DTGVSQNPRHKITKRGQNVTFRCDPISEHNRLYWYRQTLGQGPEFLTYFQNEAQLEKSRLLSDRFSAERPKGSFSTLEIQRTEQGDSAMYLCASSLVTRGALHFGNGTRLTVT.

On this clonotype itself: Sequence at one end of the junction differs from germline and may be a read error. J is TRBJ1-1 and V is TRBV7-9, with 7 bases that match TRBD1. CDR1 is SEHNR, CDR2 FQNEAQ, per germline (reference sequence). The CDR3 loop spans 15 amino acids. The CDR3 DNA reads as TGTGCCAGCAGCTCGGGACAGCGAATGAACACTAAAGCTTTCTTT. Amino acids: CASSSGQRMNTKAFF.

In its sample, this clonotype was seen once. This sequence joins TRBV7-2 and TRBJ2-7; D gene uncertain. CDR1 is SGHTA and CDR2 is FQGNSA in the germline V gene. V was trimmed by 5 bases and J by 2 bases, leaving 22 bases between them. The CDR3 spans 17 residues. This CDR3 reads CASSPGKIQPGAYEQYF. As DNA, the CDR3 is TGTGCCAGCAGCCCAGGAAAGATCCAACCTGGGGCCTACGAGCAGTACTTC.

This clonotype was seen at least ten times. The chain uses TRBV12-3 or TRBV12-4 and TRBJ1-1; D call uncertain. The CDR3 length is 15 residues. V shed 2 bases and J shed 1 base, with 11 bases lying between them. In DNA, the CDR3 is TGTGCCAGCAGTTTACCGCAAGGAGAGAACACTGAAGCTTTCTTT. The encoded protein is CASSLPQGENTEAFF.

The sample holds many counts of this clonotype. CDR3 in DNA: TGTGCCAGTAGTTCCGGACAGGGCGGCGAGCAGTACTTC. Its translation is CASSSGQGGEQYF. The chain employs TRBV19 and TRBJ2-7; TRBD1 aligns across 8 bases. V shed 5 bases and J 6 bases; nucleotides not matched to a gene: 6. The germline V gene encodes CDR1 LNHDA and CDR2 SQIVND (reference sequence). The CDR3 totals 13 residues. The variable domain in full, completed from reference TRBV19 and TRBJ2-7, reads DGGITQSPKYLFRKEGQNVTLSCEQNLNHDAMYWYRQDPGQGLRLIYYSQIVNDFQKGDIAEGYSVSREKKESFPLTVTSAQKNPTAFYLCASSSGQGGEQYFGPGTRLTVT.

This clonotype was detected only a few times. The chain links TRBV12-3 or TRBV12-4 to TRBJ2-7; 9 positions agree with TRBD2. Losses at the gene ends were 5 bases for V and 1 base for J; bases not matched to a gene: 3. The CDR3 loop spans 14 amino acids. The CDR3: CASSRLADSYEQYF. The CDR3 nucleotides are TGTGCCAGCAGTAGACTAGCGGATTCCTACGAGCAGTACTTC.

The chain is built from TRBV5-6 and TRBJ1-1; D is undetermined. The CDR3 extends over 13 amino acids. Per the germline V gene, CDR1 is SGHDT and CDR2 is YYEEEE. The V end lost 0 bases, the J end lost 5 bases, and 8 bases lay between the germline ends. CDR3 loop: CASSLVRSTEAFF. CDR3 coding DNA: TGTGCCAGCAGCTTGGTCCGGTCGACTGAAGCTTTCTTT.

The V and J genes are TRBV11-2 and TRBJ1-2; D gene ambiguous. Germline CDR1 is SGHAT and CDR2 is FQNNGV. This CDR3 comprises 13 residues. Trimming took off 1 base at V and 5 bases at J, with 8 bases between the two ends. This chain's CDR3 is CASSLGAEYGYTF. CDR3 in DNA: TGTGCCAGCAGCTTAGGGGCGGAGTATGGCTACACCTTC.

This clonotype was detected only a few times. The chain employs TRBV19 and TRBJ1-1, with D possibly matching TRBD1 (6 bases). V lost 3 bases, J lost 0 bases, and 11 bases lay in between. CDR1 and CDR2 from the germline V gene are LNHDA and SQIVND (reference sequence). There are 15 residues in the CDR3. This CDR3 is CASSMGAALNTEAFF. In nucleotides, the CDR3 is TGTGCCAGTAGTATGGGGGCCGCGTTGAACACTGAAGCTTTCTTT.

The chain carries TRBV14 and TRBJ1-2; D perhaps matches TRBD1 (5 bases). The CDR3 is made up of 14 amino acids. CDR1 and CDR2 (germline): SGHDN, FVKESK. The germline V and J ends were trimmed by 7 bases and 0 bases, with 12 bases remaining between them. DNA of the CDR3: TGTGCCAGCAACAAAGGGGACTCTAACTATGGCTACACCTTC. It translates to CASNKGDSNYGYTF. The whole variable domain, remainder taken from reference TRBV14 and TRBJ1-2, is EAGVTQFPSHSVIEKGQTVTLRCDPISGHDNLYWYRRVMGKEIKFLLHFVKESKQDESGMPNNRFLAERTGGTYSTLKVQPAELEDSGVYFCASNKGDSNYGYTFGSGTRLTVV.